This TCR beta chain was recovered during a study of Graves' ophthalmopathy and Graves' hyperthyroidism. General study results and limits: A 13-signature model separated ophthalmopathy from stable hyperthyroidism, roughly 85% sensitivity, approximately 80% specificity.

A remark on this clonotype: Its specificity is not known.

RNA served as the template for amplifying TCR beta CDR3 regions. Scientists carried out first-round RT-PCR using HTBI primers and then a second-round multiplex PCR. TCRdb reprocessed the multiplex PCR reads with MiXCR, giving one entry per CDR3 protein. The profile shows 660,000 or so distinct CDR3 sequences, just over 40% of them singletons. The CDR3 runs 13 residues. The germline V gene encodes CDR1 SGHAT and CDR2 FQDESV (reference sequence). The J segment lost 3 bases and the V segment lost 8 bases, leaving 7 bases of the junction unmatched. Sequencing was carried out using peripheral blood. This clonotype was sampled from an adult man with Graves' ophthalmopathy. This chain links TRBV11-1 with TRBJ2-7; TRBD2 agrees at 7 bases. As DNA, the CDR3 is TGTGCCAGCGCCGTGGGAGGGAACTACGAGCAGTACTTC. It encodes CASAVGGNYEQYF.